The 20 T cell receptor beta chains below were found in one sample sequenced in a study of blood T cell repertoires in COVID-19. Sequenced by immunoSEQ multiplex PCR; TCRdb stores in-frame clones only, minus some. The sample has under 300,000 clones; approximately 90% are singletons. Sequenced input: PBMCs or T cells enriched from blood (not recorded which). The receptor set was obtained from a woman aged 18 to 35 who had recovered from COVID-19.

This clone was observed a single time. This rearrangement joins TRBV5-1 to TRBJ2-2; TRBD1 is a possible D gene (6 bases). The V end lost 6 bases, the J end lost 2 bases, and 8 bases lay between the germline ends. Germline V gene sequence: CDR1 SGHRS, CDR2 YFSETQ. The CDR3 totals 13 residues. This chain's CDR3 is CASTGTNTGELFF. CDR3 DNA: TGCGCCAGCACAGGGACAAACACCGGGGAGCTGTTTTTT.

As concerns this clone: The sample contains more than one DNA sequence encoding this CDR3. The V and J genes are TRBV10-3 and TRBJ1-1; D possibly corresponds to TRBD1 (6 bases). The germline V gene encodes CDR1 ENHRY and CDR2 SYGVKD. The CDR3 spans 12 residues. Trimming cost V 10 bases and J 0 bases, with 9 bases left between them. CDR3 amino acids: CATGQLNTEAFF. The CDR3 DNA is TGTGCCACCGGACAGCTGAACACTGAAGCTTTCTTT.

In this sample, this clone turned up a few times. The chain uses TRBV28 and TRBJ2-1; 9 nucleotides line up with TRBD1. The CDR3 totals 15 residues. CDR1 MDHEN and CDR2 SYDVKM come from the germline V gene. V lost 6 bases to trimming and J lost 5 bases; unmatched junction nucleotides: 8. The CDR3 is CASSLDRGGNNEQFF. CDR3 DNA: TGTGCCAGCAGCCTCGACAGGGGGGGCAACAATGAGCAGTTCTTC.

The V call is TRBV3-1 (or the pseudogene TRBV3-2), the J call TRBJ2-7, with D possibly TRBD1 on 6 matching bases. The CDR3 contains 16 residues. The germline V gene has CDR1 LGHDT and CDR2 YNNKEL (reference sequence). The V end was cut by 4 bases, the J end by 5 bases, with 21 bases between. CDR3 DNA: TGTGCCAGCAGCCCAACTCGTGTGCAGGGGATAAACGAGCAGTACTTC. This gives the protein CASSPTRVQGINEQYF.

The genes are TRBV11-3 and TRBJ2-5; no clear D gene. The V gene lost 0 bases and the J gene lost 2 bases, with 7 bases spanning the gap. The germline V gene has CDR1 SGHNT and CDR2 YENEEA. The CDR3 has 14 amino acids. Here the CDR3 reads CASSLDAIQETQYF. CDR3 sequence (DNA): TGTGCCAGCAGCTTAGATGCTATACAAGAGACCCAGTACTTC.

The chain recombines TRBV7-9 with TRBJ1-6; D remains ambiguous. Germline lookup yields CDR1 SEHNR and CDR2 FQNEAQ (reference sequence). The CDR3 has 14 residues. V dropped 1 base and J dropped 14 bases, with 15 bases sitting between them. CDR3 sequence: CASSLGFVAPSLHF. CDR3 nucleotide sequence: TGTGCCAGCAGCTTAGGGTTTGTAGCCCCGTCCCTCCACTTT.

This clone was detected only once. The chain recombines TRBV6-6 with TRBJ2-2; 8 bases are a match to TRBD1. J gave up 3 bases and V 2 bases, and 2 bases lay outside the gene matches. Looked up from germline, CDR1 is MNHNY and CDR2 is SVGAGI (reference sequence). The CDR3 consists of 15 residues. CDR3 region: CASSYTTGDTGELFF. The CDR3 DNA is TGTGCCAGCAGTTACACGACAGGGGACACCGGGGAGCTGTTTTTT.

The chain has TRBV4-1 and TRBJ2-3, with TRBD2 as a possible D gene (7 bases). V was trimmed by 3 bases and J by 3 bases, leaving 16 bases between them. The CDR3 is 16 residues long. Per germline, CDR1 MGHRA and CDR2 YSYEKL. Here the CDR3 DNA reads TGCGCCAGCAGCCAGTCGGCTGGGGGGGCTACAGATACGCAGTATTTT. Translation gives CASSQSAGGATDTQYF.

This sequence joins TRBV19 and TRBJ1-2; 10 bases map to TRBD1. Trimming cost V 4 bases and J 1 base; bases outside gene matches: 12. CDR3 length equals 18 residues. Germline CDR1 and CDR2: LNHDA and SQIVND (reference sequence). The CDR3 sequence: CASSRGQGRTPFNYGYTF. In DNA, the CDR3 is TGTGCCAGTAGTAGGGGACAGGGGCGCACCCCCTTTAACTATGGCTACACCTTC.

The chain is built from TRBV5-1 and TRBJ2-2, with a possible D match to TRBD1 (7 bases). The CDR3 loop spans 15 amino acids. Trimming pared 7 bases from V and 3 bases from J, leaving 16 bases between. CDR1 SGHRS and CDR2 YFSETQ come from the germline V gene. The CDR3 sequence: CASGPQGTDTGELFF. CDR3 nucleotides: TGCGCCAGCGGCCCACAGGGGACTGACACCGGGGAGCTGTTTTTT.

The rearrangement joins TRBV6-5 to TRBJ1-2; TRBD1 matches at 8 bases. Trimming cost V 6 bases and J 8 bases; bases outside gene matches: 8. The CDR3 extends over 13 amino acids. The V gene's germline CDR1 is MNHEY and CDR2 SVGAGI. Here the CDR3 DNA reads TGTGCCAGCAGAGCGGAGGACAGGGACGGCTACACCTTC. It is translated as CASRAEDRDGYTF.

The chain recombines TRBV2 with TRBJ1-1; D gene unclear. The germline V and J ends were trimmed by 1 base and 7 bases, with 16 bases remaining between them. This CDR3 contains 15 residues. Per germline, CDR1 SNHLY and CDR2 FYNNEI. The CDR3 protein is CASSEGALYGLEAFF. DNA for the CDR3: TGTGCCAGCAGTGAAGGGGCCCTCTACGGTCTTGAAGCTTTCTTT.

The chain combines TRBV10-1 with TRBJ1-1; no clear D. Trimming took off 6 bases at V and 4 bases at J, with 12 bases between the two ends. This CDR3 region has 13 residues. In germline, CDR1 is WNHNN, CDR2 SYGVQD (reference sequence). CDR3 region: CASRAAEATEAFF. For the CDR3, the DNA is TGCGCCAGCAGGGCCGCGGAGGCCACTGAAGCTTTCTTT.

The J gene is TRBJ1-2, the V gene TRBV15; no definite D call. The length of the CDR3 is 14 residues. Germline V gives CDR1 LNHNV, CDR2 YYDKDF (reference sequence). Trimming took 1 base from V and 4 from J, leaving 10 bases between them. CDR3 amino acids: CATSRGEGPYGYTF. The CDR3 region has the DNA TGTGCCACCAGCAGAGGGGAGGGCCCCTATGGCTACACCTTC.

Many counts were recorded for this clone. The chain combines TRBV2 with TRBJ2-7; TRBD1 might be the D (6 bases). The CDR3 has 16 residues. Germline-derived CDR1 and CDR2 are SNHLY and FYNNEI. V was pared by 5 bases and J by 1 base, with 18 bases between. CDR3 amino acids: CASSTRDTFLSYEQYF. The CDR3 DNA reads TGTGCCAGCAGTACACGGGACACTTTCCTATCCTACGAGCAGTACTTC.

The chain recombines TRBV24-1 with TRBJ1-2; D remains unclear. This CDR3 is 11 amino acids long. From germline, CDR1 is KGHDR and CDR2 SFDVKD. The V end lost 6 bases, the J end lost 5 bases, and 6 bases lay between the germline ends. The CDR3 loop is CATSRGYGYTF. The CDR3 nucleotides are TGTGCCACCAGTAGAGGGTATGGCTACACCTTC.

The V gene is TRBV5-1, the J gene TRBJ1-1, with 12 positions matching TRBD1. Germline CDR1 reads SGHRS; CDR2 reads YFSETQ. V lost 0 bases and J lost 5; bases outside the gene matches: 11. The CDR3 runs 18 residues. The CDR3 spells CASSLEPGQGAIWTEAFF. The CDR3 DNA follows: TGCGCCAGCAGCTTGGAGCCGGGACAGGGGGCAATATGGACTGAAGCTTTCTTT. Full variable domain (rest looked up from reference TRBV5-1 and TRBJ1-1): KAGVTQTPRYLIKTRGQQVTLSCSPISGHRSVSWYQQTPGQGLQFLFEYFSETQRNKGNFPGRFSGRQFSNSRSEMNVSTLELGDSALYLCASSLEPGQGAIWTEAFFGQGTRLTVV.

V is TRBV3-1 (or the pseudogene TRBV3-2) and J is TRBJ1-1; D not resolved. The CDR3 has 13 amino acids. Per the germline V gene, CDR1 is LGHDT and CDR2 is YNNKEL (reference sequence). V gave up 0 bases and J gave up 11 bases, with 13 bases separating them. The CDR3 loop is CASSQDNGVGAFF. CDR3 coding DNA: TGTGCCAGCAGCCAAGATAACGGGGTCGGGGCTTTCTTT.

In DNA form, the CDR3 reads TGTGCCAGCAGCGGGGGACGGGGGAATCAGCCCCAGCATTTT. It is translated as CASSGGRGNQPQHF. The chain has TRBV9 and TRBJ1-5, with D maybe TRBD1 (5 bases). There are 14 residues in the CDR3. CDR1 and CDR2 from the germline V gene are SGDLS and YYNGEE. Trimming left V 3 bases short and J 4 bases short, with 11 bases between.

This chain joins TRBV28 and TRBJ1-2; 10 positions agree with TRBD1. V trimming: 5 bases; J trimming: 3 bases; junction bases outside the gene matches: 9. Germline V gene sequence: CDR1 MDHEN, CDR2 SYDVKM. The CDR3 runs to 16 residues. The CDR3: CASSTTSGTGDYGYTF. DNA of the CDR3: TGTGCCAGCAGTACCACCTCCGGGACAGGGGACTATGGCTACACCTTC.